One and the same sample provided the 28 T cell receptor beta chains below, sequenced in a study of T cell repertoires in cytomegalovirus infection. These TCRs are of unknown antigen specificity. TCRdb reprocessed the reads with MiXCR, giving one entry per CDR3 protein. In the table there are approximately 990,000 distinct CDR3 sequences, more than 25% of which are singletons. Sample: cultured CD8+ T cells from PBMCs, taken from culture after CMV antigen stimulation. These TCRs come from a human donor in good health (CMV status not recorded). Some clones in this sample may be carry-over from other donors' samples.

Many counts were recorded for this clonotype. This sequence joins TRBV12-3 or TRBV12-4 and TRBJ2-5, with a weak D call TRBD2 (7 bases). V lost 2 bases and J lost 5, with 15 bases in between. The CDR3 has 15 amino acids. The CDR3 region has the DNA TGTGCCAGCAGTTTAAGGGGGGGCCTAGAGGAGACCCAGTACTTC. It yields the protein CASSLRGGLEETQYF.

The table lists this clonotype with many counts. The rearrangement joins TRBV12-5 to TRBJ2-7; D gene unclear. Trimming took off 2 bases at V and 3 bases at J, with 5 bases between the two ends. The CDR3 spans 12 residues. Germline V gene data show CDR1 as LGHNT and CDR2 as FRNRAP. The CDR3 protein is CASGLNLYEQYF. CDR3 nucleotides: TGTGCTAGTGGTTTGAATCTCTACGAGCAGTACTTC.

This clonotype was found a few times. The J gene is TRBJ1-1, the V gene TRBV6-6, with D unresolved. The CDR3 runs to 14 residues. V was clipped by 1 base and J by 5 bases, with 11 bases between them. Germline values: CDR1 MNHNY, CDR2 SVGAGI (reference sequence). The CDR3 loop reads CASSYFDPQTEAFF. The CDR3 DNA is TGTGCCAGCAGTTACTTCGACCCCCAGACTGAAGCTTTCTTT.

This clonotype has at least ten counts. J is TRBJ1-6 and V is TRBV7-8; the D gene is possibly TRBD1 (5 bases). This CDR3 has 17 amino acids. V dropped 0 bases and J dropped 2 bases, with 11 bases sitting between them. Germline V lookup: CDR1 SGHVS, CDR2 FQNEAQ. As DNA, the CDR3 is TGTGCCAGCAGCTTAGCGAGGAGGGGCACCTATAATTCACCCCTCCACTTT. Translating gives CASSLARRGTYNSPLHF.

This clonotype was seen ten or more times. The V call is TRBV7-2, the J call TRBJ1-5, with unresolved D. Germline CDR1 and CDR2: SGHTA and FQGNSA. Trimming shortened V by 2 bases and J by 5 bases, and 10 bases separated the two germline ends. The CDR3 consists of 14 residues. The chain's CDR3 is CASSLRHADQPQHF. The CDR3, as DNA: TGTGCCAGCAGCTTAAGGCACGCAGATCAGCCCCAGCATTTT.

CDR3 amino acids: CASNSAGGPGETQYF. As DNA, the CDR3 is TGTGCCAGCAACTCAGCGGGGGGGCCCGGAGAGACCCAGTACTTC. The rearrangement joins TRBV9 to TRBJ2-5, with 10 bases lining up with TRBD2. Germline V gives CDR1 SGDLS, CDR2 YYNGEE. Trimming at V came to 6 bases and at J to 4 bases, leaving 9 bases not matched to a gene. There are 15 residues in the CDR3.

Concerning this clonotype itself: A much larger clone sits a single nucleotide away, making a read error possible. The J gene is TRBJ2-2, the V gene TRBV7-8; D remains ambiguous. Germline CDR1 and CDR2: SGHVS and FQNEAQ. V was shortened by 6 bases and J by 6 bases, with 8 bases between the two germline ends. The length of the CDR3 is 12 residues. CDR3 bases: TGTGCCAGCAGAAGCCCGGCCGGGGAGCTGTTTTTT. Protein product: CASRSPAGELFF. The full variable domain, its missing parts supplied by reference TRBV7-8 and TRBJ2-2, is GAGVSQSPRYKVAKRGQDVALRCDPISGHVSLFWYQQALGQGPEFLTYFQNEAQLDKSGLPSDRFFAERPEGSVSTLKIQRTQQEDSAVYLCASRSPAGELFFGEGSRLTVL.

Only a few counts were recorded for this clonotype. The chain employs TRBV4-3 and TRBJ2-1, with D possibly TRBD2 on 6 matching bases. The CDR3 length is 15 residues. The germline V and J ends were trimmed by 3 bases and 5 bases, with 14 bases remaining between them. CDR1 LGHNA and CDR2 YSLEER come from the germline V gene. CDR3 residues: CASSHLLARDNEQFF. In DNA form, the CDR3 reads TGCGCCAGCAGCCATTTACTAGCTAGGGACAATGAGCAGTTCTTC.

The chain carries TRBV27 and TRBJ1-1; no reliable D call. V was pared by 2 bases and J by 2 bases, with 6 bases between. Germline V gene data show CDR1 as MNHEY and CDR2 as SMNVEV (reference sequence). The CDR3 covers 13 residues. The CDR3 nucleotides read TGTGCCAGCAGTTTACTCCAAAACACTGAAGCTTTCTTT. Translating it yields CASSLLQNTEAFF.

The chain joins TRBV4-3 to TRBJ2-7, with D perhaps matching TRBD2 (5 bases). Trimming cost V 0 bases and J 2 bases, with 14 bases left between them. Germline V gene lookup returns CDR1 LGHNA and CDR2 YSLEER. The CDR3 has 16 residues. In DNA form, the CDR3 reads TGCGCCAGCAGCCAAGATTTAGCGACACTAGCCTACGAGCAGTACGTC. Protein product: CASSQDLATLAYEQYV.

The table lists this clonotype with a few counts. V is TRBV12-3 or TRBV12-4 and J is TRBJ1-1; D might be TRBD1 (5 bases). The CDR3 loop spans 14 amino acids. The V gene lost 3 bases and the J gene lost 2 bases, with 10 bases spanning the gap. CDR3 bases: TGTGCCAGCAGTTTTCTGGGGGACAACACTGAAGCTTTCTTT. This encodes CASSFLGDNTEAFF.

The genes are TRBV5-5 and TRBJ2-7, with 10 bases identical to TRBD2. Germline V gene data show CDR1 as SGHKS and CDR2 as YYEKEE (reference sequence). The V segment lost 3 bases and the J segment 4 bases; nucleotides outside the gene matches: 7. The CDR3 consists of 15 residues. The CDR3 loop is CASSWGRTSGYEQYF. In nucleotides, the CDR3 is TGTGCCAGCAGCTGGGGACGGACTAGCGGTTACGAGCAGTACTTC.

The rearrangement joins TRBV9 to TRBJ2-2, with D perhaps matching TRBD1 (6 bases). Trimming shortened V by 6 bases and J by 4 bases, and 7 bases separated the two germline ends. The CDR3 loop spans 12 amino acids. Germline V gene sequence: CDR1 SGDLS, CDR2 YYNGEE. The chain's CDR3 is CASKQGTGELFF. Here the CDR3 DNA reads TGTGCCAGCAAACAGGGCACCGGGGAGCTGTTTTTT.

In its sample, this clonotype was seen a few times. The rearrangement joins TRBV15 to TRBJ1-5, with TRBD1 identical over 8 bases. CDR1 is LNHNV, CDR2 YYDKDF, per germline (reference sequence). The CDR3 has 15 residues. V shed 1 base and J 6 bases; nucleotides not matched to a gene: 5. CDR3: CATSRGQGMAQPQHF. CDR3 nucleotide sequence: TGTGCCACCAGCAGAGGACAGGGGATGGCTCAGCCCCAGCATTTT. The variable domain in full, with the rest retrieved from reference TRBV15 and TRBJ1-5, is DAMVIQNPRYQVTQFGKPVTLSCSQTLNHNVMYWYQQKSSQAPKLLFHYYDKDFNNEADTPDNFQSRRPNTSFCFLDIRSPGLGDTAMYLCATSRGQGMAQPQHFGDGTRLSIL.

The chain employs TRBV13 and TRBJ2-7; either TRBD1 or TRBD2 may fit D (5 bases each). CDR3 length: 17 residues. V was trimmed by 0 bases and J by 0 bases, leaving 15 bases between them. Germline V gene lookup returns CDR1 PRHDT and CDR2 FYEKMQ (reference sequence). The CDR3 loop is CASSLGQGRKDSYEQYF. The CDR3 DNA reads TGTGCCAGCAGCTTAGGCCAGGGACGGAAAGACTCCTACGAGCAGTACTTC.

The J gene is TRBJ2-3, the V gene TRBV2; D not certain. Looked up from germline, CDR1 is SNHLY and CDR2 is FYNNEI. CDR3 length: 13 residues. Trimming shortened V by 7 bases and J by 3 bases, and 11 bases separated the two germline ends. The CDR3 sequence is CASIVVQTDTQYF. CDR3 nucleotide sequence: TGTGCCAGCATCGTGGTTCAAACAGATACGCAGTATTTT.

This clonotype showed up many times. This chain connects TRBV7-8 to TRBJ2-5; D is perhaps TRBD1 (7 bases). The germline gives CDR1 SGHVS, CDR2 FQNEAQ. V gave up 6 bases and J gave up 3 bases, with 14 bases separating them. This CDR3 comprises 14 residues. CDR3 DNA sequence: TGTGCCAGCAGTCAGACAGGGACTGAAGAGACCCAGTACTTC. This translates into CASSQTGTEETQYF.

This clonotype was recorded many times. The V and J genes are TRBV7-2 and TRBJ2-3; TRBD2 agrees at 7 bases. The CDR3 has 18 residues. From germline, CDR1 is SGHTA and CDR2 FQGNSA. V gave up 1 base and J gave up 6 bases; unmatched junction bases: 16. CDR3 sequence reads: CASSLGFGGGGYGDTQYF. Written as DNA, the CDR3 is TGTGCCAGCAGCTTAGGATTTGGTGGCGGGGGTTATGGGGATACGCAGTATTTT.

In its sample, this clonotype was seen many times. V is TRBV7-2 and J is TRBJ1-1; 8 positions agree with TRBD1. Germline V gives CDR1 SGHTA, CDR2 FQGNSA. J gave up 0 bases and V 0 bases, and 3 bases lay outside the gene matches. This CDR3 comprises 16 residues. Here the CDR3 reads CASSLAPGGLNTEAFF. The CDR3 region has the DNA TGTGCCAGCAGCTTAGCTCCAGGGGGCTTGAACACTGAAGCTTTCTTT.

In nucleotides, the CDR3 is TGTGCCAGCAGTCCTCTCGGAAATAATTCACCCCTCCACTTT. Protein sequence: CASSPLGNNSPLHF. The chain couples TRBV6-2 or TRBV6-3 to TRBJ1-6; D remains ambiguous. V shed 5 bases and J shed 5 bases, with 10 bases lying between them. The length of the CDR3 is 14 residues. Germline V gene lookup returns CDR1 MNHEY and CDR2 SVGEGT.

V usage is TRBV7-9 and J usage is TRBJ2-1, with 11 bases lining up with TRBD1. This CDR3 is built from 16 residues. Per the germline V gene, CDR1 is SEHNR and CDR2 is FQNEAQ (reference sequence). J gave up 0 bases and V 5 bases, and 3 bases lay outside the gene matches. Here the CDR3 reads CASSRDRGSSYNEQFF. In DNA, the CDR3 is TGTGCCAGCAGCAGGGACAGGGGGAGCTCCTACAATGAGCAGTTCTTC. The entire variable domain, with the rest obtained from reference TRBV7-9 and TRBJ2-1, is as follows: DTGVSQNPRHKITKRGQNVTFRCDPISEHNRLYWYRQTLGQGPEFLTYFQNEAQLEKSRLLSDRFSAERPKGSFSTLEIQRTEQGDSAMYLCASSRDRGSSYNEQFFGPGTRLTVL.

In this sample, this clonotype turned up many times. V is TRBV7-8 and J is TRBJ2-2, with D possibly being TRBD2 (5 bases). The CDR3 spans 15 residues. V lost 1 base to trimming and J lost 6 bases, with 12 bases between them. Germline V gene sequence: CDR1 SGHVS, CDR2 FQNEAQ. The CDR3 spells CASSLGRASPGELFF. In DNA form, the CDR3 reads TGTGCCAGCAGCTTAGGGCGGGCCTCCCCCGGGGAGCTGTTTTTT.

This clonotype was found a few times. The gene calls are TRBV12-3 or TRBV12-4 and TRBJ2-1; D perhaps matches TRBD1 (6 bases). Between the trimmed V and J ends, which lost 6 bases and 4 bases, there was a span of 19 bases. The CDR3 is made up of 16 amino acids. This CDR3 is CASSRSGTLSYNEQFF. The DNA of the CDR3 is TGTGCCAGCAGCCGTTCCGGGACACTGTCGTACAATGAGCAGTTCTTC.

This clonotype was seen more than once but under ten times. This chain joins TRBV10-3 and TRBJ2-3; 9 bases are shared with TRBD2. CDR1 and CDR2 (germline): ENHRY, SYGVKD. The CDR3 covers 15 residues. The V gene end was trimmed by 3 bases and the J gene end by 2 bases; junction bases not matched to a gene: 3. CDR3: CAISDASGDTDTQYF. The CDR3 nucleotides are TGTGCCATCAGTGACGCTAGCGGGGACACAGATACGCAGTATTTT.

This chain joins TRBV4-3 and TRBJ1-5, with D maybe TRBD1 (5 bases). The CDR3 spans 18 residues. From germline, CDR1 is LGHNA and CDR2 YSLEER. The germline V and J ends were trimmed by 0 bases and 1 base, with 16 bases remaining between them. The CDR3 loop reads CASSQEHPGSKSNQPQHF. In DNA form, the CDR3 reads TGCGCCAGCAGCCAAGAGCACCCAGGGAGCAAGAGCAATCAGCCCCAGCATTTT.

In this sample, this clonotype turned up a few times. V usage is TRBV7-9 and J usage is TRBJ2-1; 13 bases are a match to TRBD2. With 0 bases clipped from V and 2 bases from J, the junction kept 4 bases outside the gene matches. Germline V lookup: CDR1 SEHNR, CDR2 FQNEAQ (reference sequence). This CDR3 contains 18 residues. The CDR3 spells CASSLAEGLAGAYNEQFF. CDR3 bases: TGTGCCAGCAGCTTAGCGGAAGGACTAGCGGGGGCCTACAATGAGCAGTTCTTC.

Remarks on this clonotype: One junction end disagrees with the germline gene, perhaps due to a read error. The chain carries TRBV7-3 and TRBJ2-5; 9 bases match TRBD1. The CDR3 is made up of 15 amino acids. CDR1 is SGHTA, CDR2 FQGTGA, per germline. In DNA form, the CDR3 reads TGTGTCAGCAGCTTAAGGACAGGGGTATCGGAGACCCAGTACTTC. Translating it yields CVSSLRTGVSETQYF.

This clonotype was counted a single time. The chain combines TRBV6-6 with TRBJ2-3, with 8 bases matching TRBD2. The germline V gene has CDR1 MNHNY and CDR2 SVGAGI (reference sequence). Trimming cost V 7 bases and J 7 bases; bases outside gene matches: 13. This CDR3 is 15 amino acids long. The CDR3 loop reads CASTPSGGGVHTQYF. The CDR3 nucleotides read TGTGCCAGCACTCCAAGCGGGGGTGGTGTTCATACGCAGTATTTT.